The TCR beta chain under discussion was sequenced for a study of blood T cells in healthy people across ages. With regard to this clonotype: The target antigen is unknown.

Alongside a J-beta primer mix, a sample-barcoded 5' primer served in a second PCR lasting roughly 6 to 12 cycles. TCRdb passed the 5' RACE reads through MiXCR, listing each CDR3 protein once. The top ten clones hold roughly 25% of a sample with roughly 730,000 distinct CDR3 sequences, around three fifths of them seen once. The study drew donors from healthy Caucasian individuals in Russia aged roughly 6 to 90. Overall study results and limits: Fewer expanded clones and more diversity marked long-lived versus aged donors. Because sorting was not performed, PBMCs prevented conclusive naive versus antigen-experienced comparison.

The source is a man aged 40-50 years in good health. The sequenced sample was blood.

The CDR3 is CASSEIPPGRNTEAFF. CDR3 bases: TGTGCCAGCAGTGAAATCCCCCCAGGGCGGAACACTGAAGCTTTCTTT. The chain carries TRBV2 and TRBJ1-1, with D tentatively TRBD1 (5 bases). The CDR3 is made up of 16 amino acids. CDR1 is SNHLY and CDR2 is FYNNEI in the germline V gene. With 2 bases removed from V and 1 base from J, the gap between germline ends came to 14 bases.